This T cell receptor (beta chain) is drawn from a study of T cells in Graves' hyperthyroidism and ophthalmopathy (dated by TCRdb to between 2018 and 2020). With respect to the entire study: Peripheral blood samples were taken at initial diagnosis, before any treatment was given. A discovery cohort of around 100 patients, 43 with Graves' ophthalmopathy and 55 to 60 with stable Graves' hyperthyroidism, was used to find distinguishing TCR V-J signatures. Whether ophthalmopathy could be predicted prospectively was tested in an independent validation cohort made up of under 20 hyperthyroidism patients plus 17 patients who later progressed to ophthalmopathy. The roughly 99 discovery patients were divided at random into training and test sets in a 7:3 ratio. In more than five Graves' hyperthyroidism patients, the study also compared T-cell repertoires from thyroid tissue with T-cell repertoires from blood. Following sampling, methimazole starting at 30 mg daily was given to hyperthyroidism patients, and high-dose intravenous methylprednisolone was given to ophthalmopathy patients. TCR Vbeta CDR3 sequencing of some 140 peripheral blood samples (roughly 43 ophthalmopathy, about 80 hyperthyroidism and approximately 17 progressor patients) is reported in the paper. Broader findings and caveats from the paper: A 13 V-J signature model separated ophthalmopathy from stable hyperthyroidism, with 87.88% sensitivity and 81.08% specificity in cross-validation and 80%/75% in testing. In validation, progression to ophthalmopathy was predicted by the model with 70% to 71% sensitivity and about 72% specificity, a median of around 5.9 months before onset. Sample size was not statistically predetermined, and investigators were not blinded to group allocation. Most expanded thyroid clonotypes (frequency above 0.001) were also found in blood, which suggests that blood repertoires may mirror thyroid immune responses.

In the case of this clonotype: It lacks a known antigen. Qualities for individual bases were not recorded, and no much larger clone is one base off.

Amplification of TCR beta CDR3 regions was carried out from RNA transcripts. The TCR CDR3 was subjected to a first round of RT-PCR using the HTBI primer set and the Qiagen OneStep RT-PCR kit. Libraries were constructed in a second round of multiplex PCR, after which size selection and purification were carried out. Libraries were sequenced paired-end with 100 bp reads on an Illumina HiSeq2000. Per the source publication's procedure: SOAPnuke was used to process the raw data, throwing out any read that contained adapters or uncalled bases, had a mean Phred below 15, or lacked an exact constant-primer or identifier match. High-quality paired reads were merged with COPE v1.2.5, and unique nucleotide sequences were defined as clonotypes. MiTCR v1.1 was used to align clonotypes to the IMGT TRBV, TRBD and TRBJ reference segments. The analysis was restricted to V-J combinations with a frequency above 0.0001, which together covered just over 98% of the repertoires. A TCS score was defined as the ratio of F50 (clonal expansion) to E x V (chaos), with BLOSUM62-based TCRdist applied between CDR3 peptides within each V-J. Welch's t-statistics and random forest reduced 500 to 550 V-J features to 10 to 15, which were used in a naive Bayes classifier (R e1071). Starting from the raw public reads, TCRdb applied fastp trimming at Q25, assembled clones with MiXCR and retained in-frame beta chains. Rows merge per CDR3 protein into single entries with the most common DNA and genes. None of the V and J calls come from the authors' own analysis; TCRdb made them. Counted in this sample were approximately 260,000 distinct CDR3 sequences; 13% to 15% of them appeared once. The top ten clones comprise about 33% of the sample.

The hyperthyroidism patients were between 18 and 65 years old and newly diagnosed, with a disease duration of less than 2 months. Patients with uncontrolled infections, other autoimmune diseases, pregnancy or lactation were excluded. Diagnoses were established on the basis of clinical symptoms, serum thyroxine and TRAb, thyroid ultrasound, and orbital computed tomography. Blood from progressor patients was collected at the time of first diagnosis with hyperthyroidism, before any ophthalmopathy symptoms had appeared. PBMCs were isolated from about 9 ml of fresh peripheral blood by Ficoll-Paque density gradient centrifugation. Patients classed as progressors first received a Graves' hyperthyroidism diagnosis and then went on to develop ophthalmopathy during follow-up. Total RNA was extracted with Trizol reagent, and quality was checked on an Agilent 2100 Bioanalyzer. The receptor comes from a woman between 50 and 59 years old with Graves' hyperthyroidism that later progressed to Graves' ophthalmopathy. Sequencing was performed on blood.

The CDR3 is CASSPEDRVVTGELFF. The nucleotides read TGTGCCAGCAGTCCCGAAGACAGGGTGGTCACCGGGGAGCTGTTTTTT. This sequence uses TRBV2 and TRBJ2-2; TRBD1 matches 7 bases in the middle. V loses 5 bases at its end and J loses 4 bases; junction bases beyond the gene matches: 10. In the germline V gene, CDR1 corresponds to SNHLY and CDR2 to FYNNEI. Including cysteine and phenylalanine, the CDR3 has 16 amino acids. Only the CDR3 DNA stays, 48 bases, in frame from base 1.